The present TCR beta chain was sequenced within a study of cytomegalovirus exposure and HLA in healthy donors. Whole-study context: The roughly 110 validation repertoires matched the roughly 700 first-cohort repertoires in platform, a later analysis reported. Study-level results: TCR beta chains numbering more than 150 were designated cytomegalovirus-associated. Subsequent analysis of the approximately 130 validation repertoires found a tendency for first-cohort TCR clusters to co-occur.

The study drew the donors from its approximately 110-subject validation cohort, separate from the roughly 700-subject first cohort. Measured with immunoSEQ multiplex PCR; TCRdb has only the in-frame clones, and not every one. The sample has 300,000 to 400,000 clones; approximately 90% are singletons. With regard to this clone: Antigen: not known.

Germline V gene data show CDR1 as MNHEY and CDR2 as SMNVEV (reference sequence). Trimming shortened V by 5 bases and J by 3 bases, and 17 bases separated the two germline ends. There are 16 residues in the CDR3. Sequencing input: PBMCs. This chain uses TRBV27 with TRBJ1-5; D unresolved. The origin of this receptor is a woman between 18 and 30 years old in good health and CMV-seronegative. CDR3 residues: CASSPFWAPDNQPQHF. Here the CDR3 DNA reads TGTGCCAGCAGTCCCTTTTGGGCCCCTGACAATCAGCCCCAGCATTTT.